These T cell receptor beta chains were read from a single sample in a study of blood T cell repertoires in COVID-19. The repertoire was sequenced with immunoSEQ multiplex PCR; TCRdb's copy has only in-frame clones and lacks some. In the table there are some 340,000 clones, roughly four fifths of which are singletons. The sequenced sample consisted of PBMCs or T cells enriched from blood (not recorded which). These receptors originate from a woman in her 50s who had recovered from COVID-19. Each CDR3 is given with its conserved first and last residue. D genes are given only for firm matches. Not all rows give a size; the values are once, few, many and, for expanded clones, a class.

>NA|TRBV5-1|TRBD1|TRBJ1-1
CASSGQDRGTEAFF
TGCGCCAGCAGCGGGCAGGACAGGGGCACTGAAGCTTTCTTT
>NA|TRBV5-5|TRBD1|TRBJ2-7
CASSLGQGPVEQYF
TGTGCCAGCAGCTTGGGACAGGGGCCCGTCGAGCAGTACTTC
>NA|TRBV6-5|TRBD1|TRBJ1-2
CASSYPQGAYGYTF
TGTGCCAGCAGTTACCCCCAGGGGGCCTATGGCTACACCTTC
>NA|TRBV30|TRBD2|TRBJ2-2
CAWNSVRGSTGELFF
TGTGCCTGGAATTCAGTCCGCGGGAGCACCGGGGAGCTGTTTTTT
>few|TRBV7-3|NA|TRBJ2-1
CASSLMSGQLSSYNEQFF
TGTGCCAGCAGCTTAATGTCCGGACAGTTGAGCTCCTACAATGAGCAGTTCTTC
>NA|TRBV7-3|NA|TRBJ2-2
CASSPYSGTGELFF
TGTGCCAGCAGCCCATATAGCGGTACCGGGGAGCTGTTTTTT
>NA|TRBV7-8|NA|TRBJ1-5
CASSLDRFNQPQHF
TGTGCCAGCAGCCTGGACAGATTTAATCAGCCCCAGCATTTT
>NA|TRBV7-8|NA|TRBJ1-1
CASSLGGQNTEAFF
TGTGCCAGCAGCTTAGGGGGACAGAACACTGAAGCTTTCTTT
>NA|TRBV7-2|NA|TRBJ2-7
CASSLSGRTVEQYF
TGTGCCAGCAGCTTAAGCGGACGGACCGTCGAGCAGTACTTC
>NA|TRBV7-2|NA|TRBJ1-2
CASRRQTGKDYGYTF
TGTGCCAGCAGACGCCAAACAGGGAAGGACTATGGCTACACCTTC
>NA|TRBV19|NA|TRBJ1-3
CASSRGLISGNTIYF
TGTGCCAGTAGTAGGGGCCTCATCTCTGGAAACACCATATATTTT
>once|TRBV27|TRBD1|TRBJ1-2
CASSQEWTGLDYGYTF
TGTGCCAGCAGTCAGGAATGGACAGGGTTAGACTATGGCTACACCTTC
>NA|TRBV29-1|NA|TRBJ2-3
CSVVPVDTQYF
TGCAGCGTTGTCCCAGTCGATACGCAGTATTTT
>NA|TRBV9|NA|TRBJ1-2
CASSVVVGALYGYTF
TGTGCCAGCAGCGTAGTAGTGGGGGCTTTATATGGCTACACCTTC
>NA|TRBV11-2|TRBD2|TRBJ2-5
CASRLSGTRQETQYF
TGTGCCAGCAGACTATCCGGGACTAGACAAGAGACCCAGTACTTC
>NA|TRBV9|NA|TRBJ1-1
CASSVAPGGNTEAFF
TGTGCCAGCAGCGTAGCCCCGGGGGGGAACACTGAAGCTTTCTTT
>NA|TRBV3-1/TRBV3-2|TRBD2|TRBJ2-5
CASSQPGLAKTPQETQYF
TGTGCCAGCAGCCAACCGGGACTAGCGAAGACCCCGCAAGAGACCCAGTACTTC
>NA|TRBV19|NA|TRBJ1-5
CASSISTPDRYNQPQHF
TGTGCCAGTAGTATAAGTACCCCTGACAGGTACAATCAGCCCCAGCATTTT
>NA|TRBV5-1|NA|TRBJ2-2
CASRDSPNTGELFF
TGCGCCAGCAGGGACAGTCCGAACACCGGGGAGCTGTTTTTT
>NA|TRBV7-3|TRBD1|TRBJ2-7
CASGSLIPGQDYEQYF
TGTGCCAGCGGGAGTCTTATACCGGGACAGGACTACGAGCAGTACTTC
>NA|TRBV27|NA|TRBJ1-6
CASSLNPRYNSPLHF
TGTGCCAGCAGTTTAAACCCCCGGTATAATTCACCCCTCCACTTT
>once|TRBV5-4|TRBD1|TRBJ2-1
CASRTGTGAYNEQFF
TGTGCCAGCAGAACCGGGACAGGGGCCTACAATGAGCAGTTCTTC
>NA|TRBV11-3|NA|TRBJ1-2
CASSLAGGNYGYTF
TGTGCCAGCAGCTTAGCGGGGGGTAACTATGGCTACACCTTC
>NA|TRBV9|TRBD2|TRBJ2-3
CASSGRSGRSTDTQYF
TGTGCCAGCAGCGGACGAAGCGGGAGGAGTACAGATACGCAGTATTTT
>NA|TRBV7-9|TRBD1|TRBJ1-1
CASSLERTGSGKKITEAFF
TGTGCCAGCAGCTTAGAGAGGACAGGGAGCGGAAAGAAAATCACTGAAGCTTTCTTT
>NA|TRBV18|TRBD1|TRBJ2-7
CASSGTGSSYEQYF
TGTGCCAGCTCCGGGACAGGGAGCTCCTACGAGCAGTACTTC
>NA|TRBV19|NA|TRBJ1-1
CASSITPGGRWTEAFF
TGTGCCAGTAGTATAACGCCGGGAGGGAGGTGGACTGAAGCTTTCTTT
>NA|TRBV5-1|NA|TRBJ1-1
CASSSGGGGTEAFF
TGCGCCAGCAGCTCCGGGGGCGGGGGCACTGAAGCTTTCTTT
>NA|TRBV30|NA|TRBJ2-7
CAWSPGFYEQYF
TGTGCCTGGAGTCCCGGGTTCTACGAGCAGTACTTC
>few|TRBV5-6|TRBD1|TRBJ1-2
CASSRDRGFGYTF
TGTGCCAGTAGCCGGGACAGGGGGTTCGGCTACACCTTC
>NA|TRBV11-2|NA|TRBJ2-3
CASSPGTYASTDTQYF
TGTGCCAGCAGCCCTGGGACATACGCTAGCACAGATACGCAGTATTTT
>NA|TRBV28|NA|TRBJ1-2
CASSLITGRQANYGYTF
TGTGCCAGCAGTTTAATTACAGGGCGCCAAGCTAACTATGGCTACACCTTC
>NA|TRBV24-1|NA|TRBJ1-2
CATSDHDRFPGYTF
TGTGCCACCAGTGATCACGACAGGTTTCCTGGCTACACCTTC
>NA|TRBV6-5|NA|TRBJ1-2
CASSGQTTNYGYTF
TGTGCCAGCAGCGGACAGACAACTAACTATGGCTACACCTTC
>NA|TRBV30|NA|TRBJ1-1
CAWSVGHRTEAFF
TGTGCCTGGAGTGTAGGCCACAGGACTGAAGCTTTCTTT
>NA|TRBV19|NA|TRBJ1-2
CASSIAGPRGPTANYGYTF
TGTGCCAGTAGTATTGCAGGGCCGCGCGGACCTACAGCTAACTATGGCTACACCTTC
>NA|TRBV9|NA|TRBJ1-4
CASSPLSGRGGEKLFF
TGTGCCAGCAGCCCCCTGTCGGGACGGGGGGGGGAAAAACTGTTTTTT
>NA|TRBV4-3|TRBD2|TRBJ2-4
CASSQDMAGGLPKNIQYF
TGCGCCAGCAGCCAAGATATGGCGGGGGGACTGCCCAAAAACATTCAGTACTTC
>NA|TRBV4-3|NA|TRBJ2-7
CASSQGAGWEYEQYF
TGCGCCAGCAGCCAAGGGGCGGGGTGGGAGTACGAGCAGTACTTC
>NA|TRBV5-1|NA|TRBJ2-1
CASSLALTGHEQFF
TGCGCCAGCAGCTTGGCACTCACAGGGCATGAGCAGTTCTTC
>once|TRBV29-1|TRBD1|TRBJ1-5
CSVLDRAAGQPQHF
TGCAGCGTGTTGGACAGGGCGGCGGGCCAGCCCCAGCATTTT
>many|TRBV29-1|NA|TRBJ1-2
CSVGGDYGYTF
TGCAGCGTCGGGGGGGACTATGGCTACACCTTC
>NA|TRBV11-3|NA|TRBJ2-5
CASSLVRGGKTQYF
TGTGCCAGCAGCTTAGTTCGTGGCGGGAAGACCCAGTACTTC
>NA|TRBV4-1|TRBD1|TRBJ1-5
CASSQDGQGDRYQPQHF
TGCGCCAGCAGCCAAGACGGACAGGGGGATCGGTATCAGCCCCAGCATTTT
>NA|TRBV4-2|NA|TRBJ1-1
CASSQAPAGNTEAFF
TGTGCCAGCAGCCAAGCCCCCGCAGGCAACACTGAAGCTTTCTTT
>NA|TRBV19|NA|TRBJ2-2
CASSIRGDGELFF
TGTGCCAGTAGTATCAGGGGTGACGGGGAGCTGTTTTTT
>NA|TRBV7-3|TRBD2|TRBJ2-1
CASSLSGGSNEQFF
TGTGCCAGCAGCTTAAGCGGGGGTTCGAATGAGCAGTTCTTC
>NA|TRBV6-6|TRBD1|TRBJ1-5
CASSQRTGGNQPQHF
TGTGCCAGCAGCCAGAGGACAGGGGGGAATCAGCCCCAGCATTTT
>NA|TRBV6-5|NA|TRBJ1-1
CASSYKLGGALTEAFF
TGTGCCAGCAGTTACAAATTGGGGGGAGCGTTGACTGAAGCTTTCTTT
>once|TRBV11-3|TRBD2|TRBJ2-1
CASSLAGGTYNEQFF
TGTGCCAGCAGCTTAGCGGGGGGGACCTACAATGAGCAGTTCTTC
>NA|TRBV29-1|NA|TRBJ1-4
CSAGGGQLEKLFF
TGCAGCGCCGGCGGAGGACAGCTTGAAAAACTGTTTTTT